This T cell receptor (beta chain) stems from a study of blood T cell repertoires in COVID-19 (dated by TCRdb to 2018 to 2021). At the level of the whole study: Collaborator samples came from the United States, Italy and Spain and covered acute and convalescent phases of COVID-19. The prospective study material was composed of cDNA or gDNA derived from T cells, B-cell-depleted T cells, or PBMCs. The dataset comprised deeply sampled blood TCRbeta repertoires from subjects exposed to, actively infected with, or recovered from COVID-19. The repertoires were released in a freely available public database intended as a resource for research on the immune response to SARS-CoV-2. Samples came from the ongoing ImmuneRACE study (first 160 participants) plus 1,254 subjects from 6 global collaborators. Nearly every sample came with metadata listing a de-identified subject ID, COVID-19 status, age in years and sex. Where available, HLA class I and class II types were taken from metadata supplied by the sample provider and were not determined by assay-based typing.

The immunoSEQ Assay, a bias-controlled multiplex PCR, was used to amplify TCRbeta CDR3 regions from genomic DNA. In the authors' own workflow: The number of nucleated cells in each sample was estimated by amplification of reference gene primers within the assay. To quantify the absolute abundance of each unique TCRbeta CDR3 rearrangement, sequence reads were collapsed and filtered. For each sample, productive Simpson clonality was calculated as the square root of Simpson's diversity index over productive rearrangements. Held by TCRdb, this immuneACCESS table contains in-frame sequences only and omits some clones. Under half of the omission traces to an unresolved V gene where checked; the cause of the rest is unknown. D and trimming come from the DNA, and the V and J calls and clone size come from that table. The table for this sample lists about 45,000 clones; 70% to 85% of them were counted only once. The top ten hold about a third of the sample.

The collaborating institutions used their own protocols to collect whole blood in K2EDTA tubes. For TCRbeta analysis, collaborator samples were shipped as frozen whole blood, as isolated PBMCs, or as DNA extracted from either sample type. Study-level results and caveats: The amount of clinical and demographic metadata varied by source and participant and was provided uncurated.

Sequences MDHEN (CDR1) and SYDVKM (CDR2) are obtained from the germline V gene. Its CDR3 holds 12 amino acids, cysteine through phenylalanine. Only the CDR3 portion is preserved as DNA: 36 bases, with reading frame beginning at the first base. V drops 8 bases and J drops 2 bases, leaving 9 bases in between. Note on this clone: Its specific antigen is unknown. No base qualities exist here, and no much larger clone lies one base off it.

Sequenced sample: peripheral blood. The chain uses TRBV28 and TRBJ1-2, with TRBD1 as a weak D call on 5 bases. This TCR was recovered from a woman older than 75 with acute or convalescent COVID-19. The CDR3 protein sequence reads: CASQRQNYGYTF. The DNA is TGTGCCAGCCAGAGACAGAACTATGGCTACACCTTC.